These 4 T cell receptor beta chains were sequenced from one sample in a study of shared clonotypes between healthy human individuals. Clones were read by immunoSEQ multiplex PCR, and TCRdb kept only the in-frame ones, dropping some. Among around 200,000 clones listed, roughly 70% were seen once. Material: memory CD4+ T cells sorted from blood. Indicated subset: CD45RA-negative fraction. These receptors all come from a man aged 25-40 years in good health.

This clone was found once. The rearrangement joins TRBV5-5 to TRBJ2-1, with 7 bases that match TRBD2. CDR3 size: 15 residues. Trimming cost V 4 bases and J 6 bases; bases outside gene matches: 10. The germline V gene encodes CDR1 SGHKS and CDR2 YYEKEE (reference sequence). The CDR3 nucleotides read TGTGCCAGCAGCAAGAGGGCGGGGGAACTCAATGAGCAGTTCTTC. Encoded protein: CASSKRAGELNEQFF.

This rearrangement joins TRBV28 to TRBJ2-1, with 10 bases that match TRBD2. Germline values: CDR1 MDHEN, CDR2 SYDVKM. The CDR3 is 16 residues long. J gave up 0 bases and V 4 bases, and 3 bases lay outside the gene matches. Here the CDR3 reads CASSSPSGSSYNEQFF. CDR3 DNA sequence: TGTGCCAGCAGTTCTCCTAGCGGGAGCTCCTACAATGAGCAGTTCTTC.

The chain is built from TRBV29-1 and TRBJ2-7, with D possibly matching TRBD2 (5 bases). Germline assignment: CDR1 SQVTM and CDR2 ANQGSEA. The CDR3 runs 13 residues. Trimming took off 4 bases at V and 0 bases at J, with 10 bases between the two ends. CDR3 region: CSVGEISSYEQYF. CDR3 DNA sequence: TGCAGCGTTGGGGAGATCAGCTCCTACGAGCAGTACTTC.

This chain connects TRBV29-1 to TRBJ2-5; TRBD1 or TRBD2 may be the D gene (5 bases each). Per the germline V gene, CDR1 is SQVTM and CDR2 is ANQGSEA. The V gene lost 8 bases and the J gene lost 1 base, with 14 bases spanning the gap. The CDR3 loop spans 13 amino acids. This CDR3 is CSYTGTSQETQYF. CDR3 bases: TGCAGCTACACAGGCACTAGCCAAGAGACCCAGTACTTC.